The clone carrying this TCR beta chain has a count of ten or more. The antigen is not known. Germline V gene data show CDR1 as SGHTA and CDR2 as FQGNSA. CDR3 length: 16 residues. Unmatched junction bases numbered 12, after V lost 7 bases and J lost 7 bases. The data belong to a study of T cells in Graves' hyperthyroidism and ophthalmopathy. Clinical Activity Scores of at least 3, NOSPECS grades of at least 4 and durations under 3 months characterized ophthalmopathy patients. Uncontrolled infection, other autoimmune disease, pregnancy and lactation each barred patients from inclusion. Study-level results: Among thyroid clonotypes expanded above 0.001, most also appeared in blood.

It was RNA transcripts that yielded the amplified TCR beta CDR3 regions. The HTBI primer set was used in a first-round RT-PCR of the TCR CDR3. From the multiplex PCR reads, TCRdb called clonotypes with MiXCR, one entry per CDR3 protein. This sample yields more than 450,000 distinct CDR3 sequences, of which 15% to 20% are seen a single time; 40% to 50% belongs to the top ten. The material sequenced was blood. The gene calls are TRBV7-2 and TRBJ2-7, with 14 bases fitting TRBD2. This TCR derives from a man aged 40-55 years with Graves' ophthalmopathy. The CDR3 DNA is TGTGCCAGCACATCTTTAGCCGGACTAGCGGGAGGTGAGCAGTACTTC. Its translation: CASTSLAGLAGGEQYF.